These 21 T cell receptor beta chains originate from one sample sequenced in a study of blood T cell repertoires in COVID-19 (dated by TCRdb to the early 2020s). Library preparation employed the immunoSEQ multiplex PCR assay. Imported from immuneACCESS, the table was reduced by TCRdb to in-frame sequences with V and J called. These copies leave out some clones; in studies compared against another copy, an unresolved V gene accounts for under half, and the cause of the remainder is not known. Across this sample there are fewer than 85,000 clones, with 82% seen only once. Jointly, the top ten make up about 3.9% of the sample. Sequences were obtained from peripheral blood. These receptor sequences come from an older woman with acute or convalescent COVID-19.

CDR3 sequence: CASSPVYRVEKEAFF. CDR3 coding DNA: TGTGCCAGCAGTCCCGTATACAGGGTGGAAAAAGAAGCTTTCTTT. The J gene is TRBJ1-1, the V gene TRBV28; TRBD1 is a possible D gene (6 bases). The germline V gene has CDR1 MDHEN and CDR2 SYDVKM. V was pared by 5 bases and J by 8 bases, with 21 bases between. This CDR3 contains 15 residues.

This sequence joins TRBV30 and TRBJ1-1; no firm D call. Germline V gives CDR1 GTSNPN, CDR2 SVGIG (reference sequence). The CDR3 runs 15 residues. V was shortened by 1 base and J by 10 bases, with 22 bases between the two germline ends. The CDR3 DNA reads TGTGCCTGGAGTGAGGCCTTGACATCCCTCATACGAGCTTTCTTT. This codes for CAWSEALTSLIRAFF.

V gene TRBV6-5 combines with J gene TRBJ2-3, with D possibly being TRBD2 (6 bases). Trimming left V 2 bases short and J 6 bases short, with 6 bases between. The CDR3 contains 12 residues. The germline V gene encodes CDR1 MNHEY and CDR2 SVGAGI. CDR3 bases: TGTGCCAGCAGTTACCGGGGGGATACGCAGTATTTT. It yields the protein CASSYRGDTQYF.

This clone has a handful of counts. The V and J genes are TRBV10-3 and TRBJ1-1; TRBD1 agrees at 10 bases. V trimming: 0 bases; J trimming: 5 bases; junction bases outside the gene matches: 12. The V gene's germline CDR1 is ENHRY and CDR2 SYGVKD. The CDR3 spans 18 residues. CDR3 nucleotide sequence: TGTGCCATCAGTGAGTCGACGAGGACAGGGGGTTCTAAGACTGAAGCTTTCTTT. As protein: CAISESTRTGGSKTEAFF.

The chain joins TRBV1 to TRBJ1-4. TRBV1 corresponds to a pseudogene. The CDR3 spans 14 residues. The CDR3 protein is CTSSQVAEDEKLFF. The DNA of the CDR3 is TGCACCAGCAGCCAAGTTGCAGAGGATGAAAAACTGTTTTTT.

The count of this clone is one. The chain joins TRBV3-1 (or the pseudogene TRBV3-2) to TRBJ2-3, with D possibly TRBD2 on 6 matching bases. The germline gives CDR1 LGHDT, CDR2 YNNKEL (reference sequence). Deletions cut 0 bases from V and 1 base from J, with 8 bases between. The CDR3 covers 15 residues. The CDR3 reads CASSQDSGGTDTQYF. CDR3 coding DNA: TGTGCCAGCAGCCAAGATAGCGGAGGCACAGATACGCAGTATTTT.

The chain links TRBV6-5 to TRBJ1-1, with D tentatively TRBD1 (6 bases). V lost 2 bases, J lost 8 bases, and 12 bases lay in between. CDR3 length: 13 residues. Germline CDR1 is MNHEY and CDR2 is SVGAGI. DNA of the CDR3: TGTGCCAGCAGTTACCGGCGGACAGACGAAGCTTTCTTT. This sequence encodes CASSYRRTDEAFF.

In this sample, this clone turned up once. The chain links TRBV5-1 to TRBJ2-7; TRBD2 matches 9 bases. The germline CDR1 and CDR2 sequences are SGHRS and YFSETQ. The ends lost 5 bases at V and 7 bases at J; junction bases unmatched: 10. The CDR3 has 14 residues. In DNA form, the CDR3 reads TGCGCCAGCAGTCCTGGCGGGGGGGAGGATGAGCAGTACTTC. This sequence encodes CASSPGGGEDEQYF.

The rearrangement links TRBV4-1 to TRBJ2-6, with D maybe TRBD2 (5 bases). This CDR3 has 18 residues. The germline gives CDR1 MGHRA, CDR2 YSYEKL. V gave up 6 bases and J gave up 0 bases, with 18 bases separating them. The CDR3 protein is CASSRLGVYISGANVLTF. Written as DNA, the CDR3 is TGCGCCAGCAGTCGGCTCGGGGTGTACATCTCTGGGGCCAACGTCCTGACTTTC.

V is TRBV6-5 and J is TRBJ1-4, with D perhaps TRBD1 (5 bases). This CDR3 is built from 14 residues. The ends were cut back, 2 bases at V and 7 bases at J, with 11 bases in the middle. CDR1 MNHEY and CDR2 SVGAGI come from the germline V gene. CDR3 amino acids: CASSYGRVGEKLFF. The CDR3 nucleotides read TGTGCCAGCAGTTACGGCAGGGTGGGTGAAAAACTGTTTTTT.

The chain couples TRBV5-5 to TRBJ2-7; TRBD1 aligns across 10 bases. Looked up from germline, CDR1 is SGHKS and CDR2 is YYEKEE (reference sequence). Trimming at V came to 5 bases and at J to 4 bases, leaving 15 bases not matched to a gene. The CDR3 has 17 residues. The CDR3 region has the DNA TGTGCCAGCAGTCCCGGGACAGGGGTCTCCGGGGTGTACGAGCAGTACTTC. Translated, it gives CASSPGTGVSGVYEQYF.

The V call is TRBV11-2, the J call TRBJ1-4, with TRBD1 matching 7 bases. The V and J ends lost 1 base and 3 bases, in that order; junction bases with no gene match: 2. The CDR3 is 15 amino acids. Germline-derived CDR1 and CDR2 are SGHAT and FQNNGV. As DNA, the CDR3 is TGTGCCAGCAGCTTAGGGGGGACAGCTAATGAAAAACTGTTTTTT. Residues: CASSLGGTANEKLFF. Looking up the rest from reference TRBV11-2 and TRBJ1-4 gives the full variable domain: EAGVAQSPRYKIIEKRQSVAFWCNPISGHATLYWYQQILGQGPKLLIQFQNNGVVDDSQLPKDRFSAERLKGVDSTLKIQPAKLEDSAVYLCASSLGGTANEKLFFGSGTQLSVL.

There are a few counts of this clone. This CDR3 reads CASSYEAGVTDTQYF. In DNA, the CDR3 is TGTGCCAGCAGTTACGAGGCGGGGGTCACAGATACGCAGTATTTT. This sequence joins TRBV6-5 and TRBJ2-3; 7 bases match TRBD2. The CDR3 length is 15 residues. Trimming cost V 2 bases and J 2 bases; bases outside gene matches: 4. Per the germline V gene, CDR1 is MNHEY and CDR2 is SVGAGI.

The chain employs TRBV29-1 and TRBJ1-1; no clear D. The CDR3 has 17 amino acids. Trimming cost V 7 bases and J 0 bases, with 24 bases left between them. CDR1 and CDR2 from the germline V gene are SQVTM and ANQGSEA. DNA of the CDR3: TGCAGCGCCCTAGCTACAGCGGCGCGCAAGATGAACACTGAAGCTTTCTTT. This translates into CSALATAARKMNTEAFF.

The gene calls are TRBV4-2 and TRBJ2-1, with 11 bases identical to TRBD2. Germline CDR1 and CDR2: LGHNA and YNFKEQ. This CDR3 region has 16 residues. The ends lost 4 bases at V and 9 bases at J; junction bases unmatched: 11. The DNA for the CDR3 is TGTGCCAGCAGCCCTACGACTAGCGGGGCGTCGGGTGAGCAGTTCTTC. It codes for CASSPTTSGASGEQFF.

This chain joins TRBV11-2 and TRBJ1-1; D uncertain. In germline, CDR1 is SGHAT, CDR2 FQNNGV. The CDR3 totals 14 residues. The germline V and J ends were trimmed by 3 bases and 11 bases, with 19 bases remaining between them. CDR3 region: CASSFPGGSMRAFF. The CDR3 DNA is TGTGCCAGCAGCTTCCCCGGCGGTTCCATGAGGGCTTTCTTT.

The rearrangement joins TRBV4-1 to TRBJ1-4, with a weak D call TRBD1 (6 bases). Trimming stripped 6 bases from V and 4 bases from J, with 15 bases between. CDR1 and CDR2 (germline): MGHRA, YSYEKL. The CDR3 covers 15 residues. The CDR3 DNA sequence: TGCGCCAGCAGGCAGAGGGGGTTTAGTAATGAAAAACTGTTTTTT. Its translation is CASRQRGFSNEKLFF.

This chain uses TRBV30 with TRBJ2-2; TRBD1 matches 10 bases. The germline V gene encodes CDR1 GTSNPN and CDR2 SVGIG (reference sequence). Trimming took 4 bases from V and 5 from J; bases not matched to a gene: 19. This CDR3 is built from 19 residues. For the CDR3, the DNA is TGTGCCTGGAAAACGTTTGGGGACAGGGGTCAGGTGGGGACCGGGGAGCTGTTTTTT. It is translated as CAWKTFGDRGQVGTGELFF.

The chain uses TRBV30 and TRBJ1-6; maybe TRBD1 (5 bases). Trimming took off 4 bases at V and 6 bases at J, with 13 bases between the two ends. The CDR3 spans 14 residues. Germline CDR1 is GTSNPN and CDR2 is SVGIG (reference sequence). The CDR3 DNA reads as TGTGCCTGGACGGGCTTGGGGCTTAATTCACCCCTCCACTTT. This gives the protein CAWTGLGLNSPLHF.

The V gene is TRBV29-1, the J gene TRBJ2-7; D may be TRBD1 (5 bases). CDR3 length: 12 residues. Germline lookup yields CDR1 SQVTM and CDR2 ANQGSEA. V was shortened by 1 base and J by 4 bases, with 8 bases between the two germline ends. Here the CDR3 reads CSVEGPGYEQYF. The DNA of the CDR3 is TGCAGCGTTGAAGGCCCAGGGTACGAGCAGTACTTC.

CDR3 DNA: TGTGCCAGCTCACCATTACCGGGACACTTTACGTTTTACAATGAGCAGTTCTTC. It encodes CASSPLPGHFTFYNEQFF. This chain joins TRBV18 and TRBJ2-1; tentatively, D is TRBD1 (6 bases). Germline CDR1 and CDR2: KGHSH and LQKENI. The CDR3 consists of 18 residues. Between the trimmed V and J ends, which lost 2 bases and 4 bases, there was a span of 21 bases. The full variable domain, with the rest looked up from reference TRBV18 and TRBJ2-1, is NAGVMQNPRHLVRRRGQEARLRCSPMKGHSHVYWYRQLPEEGLKFMVYLQKENIIDESGMPKERFSAEFPKEGPSILRIQQVVRGDSAAYFCASSPLPGHFTFYNEQFFGPGTRLTVL.